The rows below give T cell receptor beta chains drawn from one sample of a study. TCRdb called the 5' RACE reads again in MiXCR, with one record for every CDR3 protein. The sample carries about 41,000 distinct CDR3 sequences, 25% to 35% recorded once. Sequencing was done on a sample of memory CD4+ T cells sorted from a lymph node. The source of these receptors is a female donor with breast cancer. The CDR3 runs from the conserved cysteine through the conserved F or W. The D gene is left open where the match is weak. Rows give clone size only sometimes, using once, few, many, or a class for an expanded clone.

few	-	TRBV10-3	TRBJ2-2	CAISEIRAGELFF	TGTGCCATCAGTGAAATCAGGGCCGGGGAGCTGTTTTTT
-	TRBD2	TRBV15	TRBJ2-1	CATSSKPGGASGSSYNEQFF	TGTGCCACCAGCTCCAAACCCGGAGGGGCAAGCGGGAGCTCCTACAATGAGCAGTTCTTC
-	TRBD1	TRBV5-1	TRBJ2-5	CASSTDTGVATQYF	TGCGCCAGCAGCACAGACACAGGGGTTGCGACCCAGTACTTC
-	-	TRBV7-3	TRBJ2-1	CASSLSTGGYNEQFF	TGTGCCAGCAGCCTGAGTACTGGGGGCTACAATGAGCAGTTCTTC
-	TRBD2	TRBV5-1	TRBJ2-3	CASSFEREGTDTQYF	TGCGCCAGCAGCTTTGAGCGGGAGGGTACAGATACGCAGTATTTT
few	-	TRBV5-1	TRBJ2-7	CATPGDIYEQYF	TGCGCCACCCCGGGAGACATCTACGAGCAGTACTTC
-	TRBD2	TRBV12-3/TRBV12-4	TRBJ2-1	CASSPTSGGDNEQFF	TGTGCCAGCAGCCCAACTAGCGGGGGGGACAATGAGCAGTTCTTC
-	-	TRBV6-5	TRBJ1-1	CASSYAPGSPGQAFF	TGTGCCAGCAGTTACGCACCCGGGAGCCCTGGGCAAGCTTTCTTT
-	-	TRBV12-3/TRBV12-4	TRBJ2-7	CASTSDRAEQYF	TGTGCCAGCACTTCGGATCGCGCCGAGCAGTACTTC
many	-	TRBV5-1	TRBJ2-2	CASSLATGNTGELFF	TGCGCCAGCAGCTTGGCCACAGGGAACACCGGGGAGCTGTTTTTT
-	TRBD1	TRBV7-3	TRBJ1-6	CASSRGGGHSPLHF	TGTGCCAGCAGTCGAGGAGGGGGCCATTCACCCCTCCACTTT
-	TRBD2	TRBV7-3	TRBJ2-1	CASSPRGGDGEHNEQFF	TGTGCCAGCAGCCCCCGGGGGGGAGATGGGGAACACAATGAGCAGTTCTTC
-	-	TRBV5-1	TRBJ1-1	CASSFGHMNTEAFF	TGCGCCAGCAGCTTTGGACACATGAACACTGAAGCTTTCTTT
-	TRBD2	TRBV5-1	TRBJ2-5	CASSFLRLAGETQYF	TGCGCCAGCAGCTTCCTAAGACTAGCAGGGGAGACCCAGTACTTC
-	TRBD2	TRBV29-1	TRBJ2-7	CSVEFLAGGSYEQYF	TGCAGCGTTGAATTCCTAGCGGGAGGATCCTACGAGCAGTACTTC
-	TRBD1	TRBV7-9	TRBJ2-2	CASSLPGTANTGELFF	TGTGCCAGCAGCTTACCTGGGACAGCGAACACCGGGGAGCTGTTTTTT
-	TRBD1	TRBV6-5	TRBJ1-2	CASISPGGVYGYTF	TGTGCCAGCATTTCCCCAGGGGGCGTCTATGGCTACACCTTC
-	-	TRBV4-1	TRBJ2-7	CASSLTLYQGGYEQYF	TGCGCCAGCAGCCTTACCCTCTACCAGGGGGGCTACGAGCAGTACTTC
few	-	TRBV4-2	TRBJ2-5	CASSQVAEGTQYF	TGTGCCAGCAGCCAAGTCGCGGAGGGGACCCAGTACTTC
many	TRBD2	TRBV20-1	TRBJ2-1	CSAREGGPHFEQFF	TGCAGTGCCCGGGAGGGGGGGCCCCACTTTGAGCAGTTCTTC
few	-	TRBV20-1	TRBJ2-3	CSARGLRTDTQYF	TGCAGTGCTAGAGGTTTGCGGACAGATACGCAGTATTTT
-	-	TRBV4-2	TRBJ1-5	CASSREKGGNQPQHF	TGTGCCAGCAGCCGGGAGAAAGGTGGCAATCAGCCCCAGCACTTT
few	TRBD2	TRBV9	TRBJ2-2	CASSFGLAGGYPGELFF	TGTGCCAGCAGCTTCGGACTAGCGGGAGGCTACCCCGGGGAGCTGTTTTTT
few	-	TRBV7-9	TRBJ2-3	CASSAARIIGDTQYF	TGTGCCAGCAGCGCTGCGCGAATAATAGGAGATACGCAGTATTTT
-	-	TRBV11-2	TRBJ1-1	CASGLDPSLNTEAFF	TGTGCCAGCGGCTTAGATCCCAGCTTGAACACTGAAGCTTTCTTT
-	TRBD1	TRBV28	TRBJ1-2	CASGDRGRPSGYTF	TGTGCCAGTGGGGACAGGGGGCGCCCTTCTGGCTACACCTTC
-	TRBD2	TRBV6-1	TRBJ2-3	CASSERGRDTQYF	TGTGCCAGCAGTGAACGCGGGAGAGATACGCAGTATTTT
medium-sized	-	TRBV6-5	TRBJ1-5	CASSYHGPNQPQHF	TGTGCCAGCAGTTACCACGGACCTAATCAGCCCCAGCATTTT
many	TRBD2	TRBV7-3	TRBJ2-5	CASSSRLAETQYF	TGTGCCAGCAGCTCCCGACTAGCGGAGACCCAGTACTTC
-	-	TRBV27	TRBJ2-7	CASSPPPGLSYEQYF	TGTGCCAGCAGTCCCCCTCCTGGCCTTTCCTACGAGCAGTACTTC
many	TRBD2	TRBV5-1	TRBJ2-1	CASSLAGASGSNEQFF	TGCGCCAGCAGCTTGGCCGGGGCTAGCGGGAGCAATGAGCAGTTCTTC
few	TRBD1	TRBV27	TRBJ2-6	CASRINRGSGANVLTF	TGTGCCAGCAGAATAAACAGGGGCTCTGGGGCCAACGTCCTGACTTTC
few	TRBD2	TRBV10-1	TRBJ2-3	CASTTSGCSFTDTQYF	TGCGCCAGCACGACTAGCGGGTGTTCTTTCACAGATACGCAGTATTTT
-	-	TRBV4-2	TRBJ2-5	CASSQVRANEETQYF	TGTGCCAGCAGCCAAGTCCGGGCGAACGAAGAGACCCAGTACTTC
few	-	TRBV18	TRBJ1-1	CASSRDSGDTEAFF	TGTGCCAGCTCCCGCGACAGTGGGGACACTGAAGCTTTCTTT
-	TRBD1	TRBV6-5	TRBJ1-2	CASRRTGASYGYTF	TGTGCCAGCAGAAGGACAGGGGCGAGCTATGGCTACACCTTC
-	TRBD1	TRBV5-1	TRBJ2-3	CASSYGGTGGTDTQYF	TGCGCCAGCAGCTATGGAGGGACAGGGGGGACAGATACGCAGTATTTT